The present TCR beta chain was sequenced within a study of blood T cell repertoires in COVID-19. Background on the study: Material from acute and convalescent COVID-19 was sourced from the United States, Italy and Spain. PBMCs, B-cell-depleted T cells, or T cells provided the cDNA or gDNA that made up the material.

In the original analysis: Estimation of nucleated cell counts was performed using reference gene primer amplification. Assay: immunoSEQ multiplex PCR; the TCRdb copy retains only in-frame clones and omits some. V and J calls plus clone size are reproduced from that table; the DNA served to infer D and trimming. The data contain about 130,000 clones, approximately 90% of them seen just once; the ten biggest clones take up less than 5.5%. Enrolled during active infection, Seattle patients were then followed longitudinally. J gave up 0 bases and V 5 bases, and 6 bases lay outside the gene matches. Germline V gene data show CDR1 as GTSNPN and CDR2 as SVGIG (reference sequence). The CDR3 is 14 residues long.

Sequenced input: peripheral blood. This chain connects TRBV30 to TRBJ1-1; 7 nucleotides align to TRBD1. The sequence derives from a man in his sixties with COVID-19, enrolled during active disease. The CDR3 protein is CAWLPQGVNTEAFF. The CDR3, as DNA: TGTGCCTGGTTACCTCAGGGGGTGAACACTGAAGCTTTCTTT.